Sequencing of this T cell receptor beta chain was carried out in a study of T cells after posttransplantation cyclophosphamide. The study, taken as a whole, reports: Donor CD8+ memory clones often dominated recipient blood repertoires at later times.

As regards this clone: Its antigen is still unknown.

Some clones are missing from TCRdb's copy, which holds only in-frame ones; the method was immunoSEQ multiplex PCR. The table records a few thousand clones, 73% of them present only once. Cyclophosphamide on days +3 and +4 followed busulfan-fludarabine conditioning and a marrow graft. The specimen comprised CD8+ T cells sorted from PBMCs, sampled around 250 days after a stem cell transplant with posttransplant cyclophosphamide. This clonotype was obtained from a young adult male patient who received an allogeneic stem cell transplant from a related donor, was CMV-positive, and had no GVHD. The T cells may partly be graft donor cells.

As DNA, the CDR3 is TGTGCCAGCAGCCCGACGTCGTCGACTAGCTTGGCGGGGGAGCTGTTTTTT. This encodes CASSPTSSTSLAGELFF. The chain employs TRBV11-1 and TRBJ2-2; 7 positions match TRBD2. Germline V gene sequence: CDR1 SGHAT, CDR2 FQDESV (reference sequence). The CDR3 totals 17 residues. Unmatched junction bases numbered 17, after V lost 5 bases and J lost 8 bases.